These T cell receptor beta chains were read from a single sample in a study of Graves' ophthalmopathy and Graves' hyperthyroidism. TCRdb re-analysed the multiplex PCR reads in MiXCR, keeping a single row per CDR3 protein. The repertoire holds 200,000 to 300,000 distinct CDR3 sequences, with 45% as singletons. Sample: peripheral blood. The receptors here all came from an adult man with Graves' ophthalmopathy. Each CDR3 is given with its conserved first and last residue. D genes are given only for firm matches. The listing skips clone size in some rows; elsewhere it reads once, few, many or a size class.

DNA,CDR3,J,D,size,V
TGTGCCAGCAGCTCAAGCAGGGGACCTGGCTACACCTTC,CASSSSRGPGYTF,TRBJ1-2,NA,once,TRBV7-9
TGTGCCAGCATCGGGACTAGCGGGGAGACCCAGTACTTC,CASIGTSGETQYF,TRBJ2-5,TRBD2,NA,TRBV12-3/TRBV12-4
TGTGCCAGCAGCCAAGATCCAGGTGGGGCTCGCGAGCAGTACTTC,CASSQDPGGAREQYF,TRBJ2-7,NA,NA,TRBV3-1
TGTGCCAGCAGCTTAGGAAACTACAATGAGCAGTTCTTC,CASSLGNYNEQFF,TRBJ2-1,NA,NA,TRBV11-3
TGTGCCAGCAGTTACTCATGGGGGAAAATGGCCTACGAGCAGTACTTC,CASSYSWGKMAYEQYF,TRBJ2-7,NA,NA,TRBV6-2/TRBV6-3
TGTGCCAGCAGTGATCTCGGCAGCGCTTATAATTCACCCCTCCACTTT,CASSDLGSAYNSPLHF,TRBJ1-6,NA,few,TRBV2
TGTGCCACCTCTCAGGGGGCGGGTAGTACTGAAGCTTTCTTT,CATSQGAGSTEAFF,TRBJ1-1,TRBD1,many,TRBV15
TGTGCCAGCAGTGACTCCTCTCCGGGACAGGGAGGAAATGAGCAGTACTTC,CASSDSSPGQGGNEQYF,TRBJ2-5,TRBD1,NA,TRBV25-1
TGTGCCAGCAGCCGCCTCGACAGCGCGAACACCGGGGAGCTGTTTTTT,CASSRLDSANTGELFF,TRBJ2-2,NA,NA,TRBV11-2
TGCGCCAGCAGCGGGGTCGGGTTCCCCCTCTCTGGGGCCAACGTCCTGACTTTC,CASSGVGFPLSGANVLTF,TRBJ2-6,NA,NA,TRBV5-1
TGTGCCAGCAGTTTGGGCGGGGGATGGGGCAATCAGCCCCAGCATTTT,CASSLGGGWGNQPQHF,TRBJ1-5,NA,NA,TRBV10-3
TGTGCCAGCAGCTTAGGGCTGGACAGGGGGGACGAGCAGTACTTC,CASSLGLDRGDEQYF,TRBJ2-7,TRBD1,NA,TRBV7-8
TGTGCCAGCAGCGGAATGGGGGCCGGGGAAGAGACCCAGTACTTC,CASSGMGAGEETQYF,TRBJ2-5,NA,many,TRBV25-1
TGTGCCAGTAGTCCCCGGGACAGAGGTTACGGCTACACCTTC,CASSPRDRGYGYTF,TRBJ1-2,TRBD1,NA,TRBV19
TGTGCCAGCAGTAGCGCCCGCGGACTAGCGGGGGGGCAGGAGACCCAGTACTTC,CASSSARGLAGGQETQYF,TRBJ2-5,TRBD2,NA,TRBV6-5
TGTGCCAGCAGCCAAGATCGGCTAGCGGGAGTCTACGAGCAGTACTTC,CASSQDRLAGVYEQYF,TRBJ2-7,TRBD2,few,TRBV7-9
TGTGCCAGCAGCCTTCGACTGTCAGCGGGGGCTAGCAATGAGCAGTTCTTC,CASSLRLSAGASNEQFF,TRBJ2-1,TRBD2,NA,TRBV11-3
TGTGCCAGCAGCCCCCTTATGTGGGGACACCCAGAGACCCAGTACTTC,CASSPLMWGHPETQYF,TRBJ2-5,NA,few,TRBV9
TGCGCCAGCAGCAAGAAGACGGGACCAAACGAATTTTACGAGCAGTACTTC,CASSKKTGPNEFYEQYF,TRBJ2-7,NA,NA,TRBV5-1
TGTGCCAGCACCCCCGGGGACCAGGAAAAACTGTTTTTT,CASTPGDQEKLFF,TRBJ1-4,NA,NA,TRBV9
TGCAGTGCTAGAGATCGAGGAGGGGCCAACGTCCTGACTTTC,CSARDRGGANVLTF,TRBJ2-6,NA,many,TRBV20-1
TGCAGCGTTGATTCGGGCAGGCGGTATGGCTACACCTTC,CSVDSGRRYGYTF,TRBJ1-2,NA,NA,TRBV29-1
TGTGCCAGCAGTGGACAGCAGAGCACAGATACGCAGTATTTT,CASSGQQSTDTQYF,TRBJ2-3,NA,NA,TRBV10-3
TGTGCCAGCAGCCCGTCGGGAGGGCCCTCTGGGGCCAACGTCCTGACTTTC,CASSPSGGPSGANVLTF,TRBJ2-6,TRBD2,once,TRBV7-2
TGTGCCAGCAGCCAAAATGGCCCCTACGAGCAGTACTTC,CASSQNGPYEQYF,TRBJ2-7,NA,NA,TRBV7-6
TGTGCCACCAAGACTAGCGGGGGAGAGACCCAGTACTTC,CATKTSGGETQYF,TRBJ2-5,TRBD2,many,TRBV2
TGTGCCACGAATGACGGTGCTATGAACACTGAAGCTTTCTTT,CATNDGAMNTEAFF,TRBJ1-1,NA,many,TRBV19
TGTGCCAGCAGCTTAAACTTGGAGTACGAGCAGTACTTC,CASSLNLEYEQYF,TRBJ2-7,NA,NA,TRBV7-2
TGCGCCAGCAGCTCCTCACGGGTGCGGGATTCACCCCTCCACTTT,CASSSSRVRDSPLHF,TRBJ1-6,NA,NA,TRBV5-1
TGCAGCGCGGAGGACAGGCTCTACGAGCAGTACTTC,CSAEDRLYEQYF,TRBJ2-7,TRBD1,many,TRBV29-1
TGTGCCAGCAGCCGAGGGACAGGGGGCAACGAGCAGTACTTC,CASSRGTGGNEQYF,TRBJ2-7,TRBD1,NA,TRBV7-8
TGTGCCAGCAGTGAGGGACAGGGTGGGCTAGGCTATGGCTACACCTTC,CASSEGQGGLGYGYTF,TRBJ1-2,TRBD1,many,TRBV2
TGTGCCAGCAGCATCCAGCCTACGAACACCGGGGAGCTGTTTTTT,CASSIQPTNTGELFF,TRBJ2-2,NA,once,TRBV5-6
TGTGCCACCAGTGTGGTAGGGAAGGGGAATCAGCCCCAGCATTTT,CATSVVGKGNQPQHF,TRBJ1-5,NA,NA,TRBV24-1
TGTGCCAGCAGCTTAGAAGGCGCCGAAAAACTGTTTTTT,CASSLEGAEKLFF,TRBJ1-4,NA,few,TRBV7-9
TGTGCCAGTAGTGTTCTAAGGGCGGCCGGGGAGCTGTTTTTT,CASSVLRAAGELFF,TRBJ2-2,NA,NA,TRBV19
TGTGCCAGTAGTATGGCCTTGGCCCAGCCCCAGCATTTT,CASSMALAQPQHF,TRBJ1-5,NA,NA,TRBV19
TGTGCCAGCAGCTCCCTGGGGGCGGGCCCTCGGGAGACCCAGTACTTC,CASSSLGAGPRETQYF,TRBJ2-5,NA,NA,TRBV7-9
TGCGCCAGCAGCCAGGGGACAGGGATTCGTGGCTACACCTTC,CASSQGTGIRGYTF,TRBJ1-2,TRBD1,NA,TRBV4-1
TGTGCCAGCAAAGCGGGAGGGGACACCGGGGAGCTGTTTTTT,CASKAGGDTGELFF,TRBJ2-2,TRBD2,NA,TRBV2
TGTGCCAGCAGTGCAGGGGGCGGCGGGGAGCTGTTTTTT,CASSAGGGGELFF,TRBJ2-2,TRBD1,NA,TRBV2
TGCAGTGCTAGGACAGGGCACGAGCAGTACTTC,CSARTGHEQYF,TRBJ2-7,TRBD1,few,TRBV20-1
TGTGCCAGCAGCCTTACAGCAGCCGATAATTCACCCCTCCACTTT,CASSLTAADNSPLHF,TRBJ1-6,NA,few,TRBV7-9
TGCAGTGCTGGAGTTGGGGCGGACACTGAAGCTTTCTTT,CSAGVGADTEAFF,TRBJ1-1,NA,NA,TRBV20-1
TGTGCCAGCAGCTTTTCGACGGATGGCTACACCTTC,CASSFSTDGYTF,TRBJ1-2,NA,NA,TRBV7-9
TGTGCCAGCAGCCAAGAACGGGGGCTCTATGGCTACACCTTC,CASSQERGLYGYTF,TRBJ1-2,NA,few,TRBV7-2
TGTGCCAGCAGCGTCAGTGGGGGCACCGGGGAGCTGTTTTTT,CASSVSGGTGELFF,TRBJ2-2,NA,few,TRBV9
TGTGCCAGCAAACTAGCGGTTGCAGATACGCAGTATTTT,CASKLAVADTQYF,TRBJ2-3,TRBD2,NA,TRBV2
TGTGCCACCAGTGATTCCTCTGGGCCCTACTCTGGGGCCAACGTCCTGACTTTC,CATSDSSGPYSGANVLTF,TRBJ2-6,NA,NA,TRBV24-1
TGTGCCAGCAGCTTAGGCTTTGGGCGGGGGGGCAACACCGGGGAGCTGTTTTTT,CASSLGFGRGGNTGELFF,TRBJ2-2,TRBD2,NA,TRBV7-9
TGTGCCAGCAGCTTGACAGGGGTGCCGAACACTGAAGCTTTCTTT,CASSLTGVPNTEAFF,TRBJ1-1,TRBD1,NA,TRBV25-1
TGCAGCGCTACCGGGACAGGGTGGTGGGGGAGCTCCTACGAGCAGTACTTC,CSATGTGWWGSSYEQYF,TRBJ2-7,TRBD1,few,TRBV29-1